The T cell receptor beta chain under discussion was sequenced for a study of response to subunit inactivated influenza vaccine. Findings of the study overall: Researchers suggested that each seasonal influenza vaccination recruits few new T cells.

Each CDR3 protein gets one entry after TCRdb re-called the RT-PCR reads with MiXCR. The sample yields fewer than 700,000 distinct CDR3 sequences, roughly 13% seen once. CDR3 length: 16 residues. Germline CDR1 is LNHNV and CDR2 is YYDKDF (reference sequence). V was pared by 1 base and J by 4 bases, with 16 bases between. As concerns this clonotype: What it binds is unknown.

The chain recombines TRBV15 with TRBJ2-5; a possible D gene is TRBD2 (6 bases). The receptor was isolated from a man in his fifties or sixties who received an inactivated influenza vaccine. Sequenced here: PBMCs from blood, sampled 35 to 45 days after vaccination. Written as DNA, the CDR3 is TGTGCCACCAGCAGAGGCGGGGTGTCCCCTCCAGAGACCCAGTACTTC. It is translated as CATSRGGVSPPETQYF.